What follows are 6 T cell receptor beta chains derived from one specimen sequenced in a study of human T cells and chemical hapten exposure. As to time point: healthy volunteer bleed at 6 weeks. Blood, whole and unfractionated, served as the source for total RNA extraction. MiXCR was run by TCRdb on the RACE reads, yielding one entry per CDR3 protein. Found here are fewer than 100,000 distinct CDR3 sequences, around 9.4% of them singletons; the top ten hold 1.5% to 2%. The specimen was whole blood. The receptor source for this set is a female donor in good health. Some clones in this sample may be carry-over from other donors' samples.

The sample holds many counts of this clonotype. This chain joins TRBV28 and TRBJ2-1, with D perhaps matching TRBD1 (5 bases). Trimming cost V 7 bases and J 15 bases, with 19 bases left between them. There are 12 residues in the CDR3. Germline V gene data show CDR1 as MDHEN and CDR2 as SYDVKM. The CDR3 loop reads CASTLWGHNLFF. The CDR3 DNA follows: TGTGCCAGCACCCTTTGGGGCCATAACCTGTTCTTC.

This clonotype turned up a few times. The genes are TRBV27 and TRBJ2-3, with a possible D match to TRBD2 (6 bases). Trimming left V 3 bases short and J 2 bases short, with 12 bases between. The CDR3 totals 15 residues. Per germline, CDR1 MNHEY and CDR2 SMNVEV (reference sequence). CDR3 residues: CASSFQLAFTDTQYF. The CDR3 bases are TGTGCCAGCAGTTTCCAACTAGCTTTCACAGATACGCAGTATTTT.

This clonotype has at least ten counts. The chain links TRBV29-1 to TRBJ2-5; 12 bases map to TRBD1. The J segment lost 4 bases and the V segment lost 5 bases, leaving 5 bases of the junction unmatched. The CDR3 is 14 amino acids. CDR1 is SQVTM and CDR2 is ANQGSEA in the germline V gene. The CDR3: CSVYRDRGRETQYF. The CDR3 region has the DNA TGCAGCGTTTATAGGGACAGGGGGCGAGAGACCCAGTACTTC. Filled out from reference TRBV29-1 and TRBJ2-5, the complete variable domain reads SAVISQKPSRDICQRGTSLTIQCQVDSQVTMMFWYRQQPGQSLTLIATANQGSEATYESGFVIDKFPISRPNLTFSTLTVSNMSPEDSSIYLCSVYRDRGRETQYFGPGTRLLVL.

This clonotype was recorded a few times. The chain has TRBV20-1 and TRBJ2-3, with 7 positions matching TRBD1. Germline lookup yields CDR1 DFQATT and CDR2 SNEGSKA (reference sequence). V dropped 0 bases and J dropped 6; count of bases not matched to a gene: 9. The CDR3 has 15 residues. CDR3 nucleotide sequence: TGCAGTGCTAGAGATTCAGGGGGATACGCCGATACGCAGTATTTT. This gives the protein CSARDSGGYADTQYF.

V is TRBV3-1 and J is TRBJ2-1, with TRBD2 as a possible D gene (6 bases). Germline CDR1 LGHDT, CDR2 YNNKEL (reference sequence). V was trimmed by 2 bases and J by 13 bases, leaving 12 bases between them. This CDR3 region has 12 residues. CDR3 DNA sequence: TGTGCCAGCAGCCAAAGCCCCGGGGGTCAGTTCTTC. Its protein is CASSQSPGGQFF.

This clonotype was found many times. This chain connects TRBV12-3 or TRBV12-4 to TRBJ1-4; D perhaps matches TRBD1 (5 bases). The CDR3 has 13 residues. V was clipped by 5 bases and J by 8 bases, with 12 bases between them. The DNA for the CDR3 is TGTGCCAGCAGTGGTGACAGTGTCGAAAAACTGTTTTTT. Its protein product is CASSGDSVEKLFF.